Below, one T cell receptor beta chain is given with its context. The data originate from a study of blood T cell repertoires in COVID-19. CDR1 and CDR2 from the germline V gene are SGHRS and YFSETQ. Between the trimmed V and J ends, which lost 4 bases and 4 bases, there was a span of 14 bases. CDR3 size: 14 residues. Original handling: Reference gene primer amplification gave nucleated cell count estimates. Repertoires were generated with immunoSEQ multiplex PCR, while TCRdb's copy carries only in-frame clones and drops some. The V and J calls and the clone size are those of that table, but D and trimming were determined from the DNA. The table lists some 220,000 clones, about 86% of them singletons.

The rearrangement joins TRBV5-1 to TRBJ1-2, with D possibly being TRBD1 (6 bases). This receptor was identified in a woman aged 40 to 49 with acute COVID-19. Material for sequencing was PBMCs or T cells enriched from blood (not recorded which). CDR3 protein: CASSPEGEGYGYTF. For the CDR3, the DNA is TGCGCCAGCAGCCCCGAGGGGGAGGGCTATGGCTACACCTTC.